This T cell receptor beta chain was observed in a study of blood T cell repertoires in COVID-19 (dated by TCRdb to the early 2020s). Notes on the research overall: Collaborator samples came from the United States, Italy and Spain and covered acute and convalescent phases of COVID-19. The sample metadata nearly always contained a de-identified subject ID, COVID-19 status, age in years and sex. Samples came from the ongoing ImmuneRACE study (first 160 participants) plus 1,254 subjects from 6 global collaborators. Deeply sampled blood TCRbeta repertoires from subjects exposed to, actively infected with, or recovered from COVID-19 were included in the dataset. The prospective study material was composed of cDNA or gDNA derived from T cells, B-cell-depleted T cells, or PBMCs. HLA class I and class II types, where available, came from metadata supplied by the sample provider rather than from assay-based typing. A freely available public database, intended as a resource for researchers studying the immune response to SARS-CoV-2, is where the repertoires were released. The paper's findings and limits, for the study overall: Clinical and demographic metadata were provided uncurated, with the amount varying by source and participant.

TCRbeta CDR3 regions were amplified from genomic DNA by means of the immunoSEQ Assay, a bias-controlled multiplex PCR. The original methods were these. Nucleated cell counts per sample were estimated from amplification of reference gene primers within the assay. To quantify the absolute abundance of each unique TCRbeta CDR3 rearrangement, sequence reads were collapsed and filtered. For each sample, productive Simpson clonality was calculated as the square root of Simpson's diversity index over productive rearrangements. TCRdb carries this immuneACCESS record with in-frame sequences only. Its versions omit some clonotypes, under half of them owing to an unresolved V gene in the studies checked, with the rest unexplained. V and J calls plus clone size are reproduced from that table; the DNA served to infer D and trimming. Within this sample are about 74,000 clones, with 60% to 85% of them counted one time only. Around 20% of the sample is in the top ten clones.

Reading the germline V gene (reference sequence) gives CDR1 SSHAT and CDR2 FNYEAQ. The CDR3, from cysteine to phenylalanine, totals 12 residues. The entry retains the CDR3 DNA only, 36 bases that are in frame from base 1. Each collaborating institution followed its own protocols to collect whole blood in K2EDTA tubes. For TCRbeta analysis, collaborators shipped samples in one of three forms: frozen whole blood, isolated PBMCs, or DNA extracted from either of those sample types. Regarding this clone: Its antigen target is currently unknown. Base qualities are not provided; no much larger clone lies one nucleotide away.

This chain is built from TRBV7-7 and TRBJ2-7; 8 bases in the junction line up with TRBD2. Sequenced input: peripheral blood. This TCR was recovered from an older man with acute or convalescent COVID-19. The bases read TGTGCTGGAAGGGGGACTAGATCCGAGCAGTACTTC. This codes for CAGRGTRSEQYF.